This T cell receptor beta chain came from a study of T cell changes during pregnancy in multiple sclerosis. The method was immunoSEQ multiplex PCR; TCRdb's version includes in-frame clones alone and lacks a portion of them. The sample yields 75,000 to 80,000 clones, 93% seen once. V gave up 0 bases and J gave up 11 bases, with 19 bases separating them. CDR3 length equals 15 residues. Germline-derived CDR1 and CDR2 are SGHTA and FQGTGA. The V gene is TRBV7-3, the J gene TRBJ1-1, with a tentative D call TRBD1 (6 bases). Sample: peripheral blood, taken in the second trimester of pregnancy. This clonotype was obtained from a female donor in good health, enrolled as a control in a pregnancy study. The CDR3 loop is CASSLTGTRGELAFF. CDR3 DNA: TGTGCCAGCAGCTTAACCGGGACACGGGGGGAGTTGGCTTTCTTT. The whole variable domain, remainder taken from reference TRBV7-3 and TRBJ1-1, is GAGVSQTPSNKVTEKGKYVELRCDPISGHTALYWYRQSLGQGPEFLIYFQGTGAADDSGLPNDRFFAVRPEGSVSTLKIQRTERGDSAVYLCASSLTGTRGELAFFGQGTRLTVV.